This T cell receptor (beta chain) was found in a study of T cell responses to AZD1222 COVID-19 vaccine. The CDR3 runs to 17 residues. The germline V gene has CDR1 SGHVS and CDR2 FQNEAQ. The V end was cut by 1 base, the J end by 1 base, with 15 bases between. Produced via immunoSEQ multiplex PCR; TCRdb's table is partial and in-frame only. The sample lists some 140,000 clones, about 87% seen once, with just over 5.5% in the top ten. About this clone itself: Its antigen remains unknown.

Study results and caveats: The repertoires were collected only after the peak T cell response. Spike-specific TCR breadth rose after two AZD1222 doses, and depth rose as well. Most donors were white British, females outnumbered males, and clonal diversity was possibly underestimated.

V usage is TRBV7-8 and J usage is TRBJ2-3, with D maybe TRBD2 (5 bases). The sample consisted of peripheral blood, taken on day 0 of AZD1222 vaccination. The TCR comes from an adult in good health. CDR3 bases: TGTGCCAGCAGCTTAGAGACTATAACGGTTGGCACAGATACGCAGTATTTT. It specifies CASSLETITVGTDTQYF.